This paragraph covers one T cell receptor (beta chain) sequence. Germline lookup yields CDR1 ENHRY and CDR2 SYGVKD. The CDR3 spans 14 residues. With V trimmed by 7 bases and J by 4 bases, 8 bases remained unmatched. TCRdb's copy holds only in-frame clones and misses some; the assay was immunoSEQ multiplex PCR. Of 390,000 or so clones listed, roughly 90% are singletons. The data were obtained in a study of blood T cell repertoires in COVID-19. The sequence was collected from a woman in her twenties or thirties with COVID-19, enrolled during active disease. The V and J genes are TRBV10-3 and TRBJ2-3; 7 positions match TRBD1. The sequenced sample consisted of peripheral blood. In nucleotides, the CDR3 is TGTGCCATCAAAGACAGGGAGACCCCAGATACGCAGTATTTT. Its translation: CAIKDRETPDTQYF.